This TCR beta chain was captured by sequencing in a study of control samples from healthy donors and cancer patients. The CDR3 consists of 14 residues. Trimming removed 2 bases from V and 0 bases from J, with 7 bases in between. Germline values: CDR1 MNHEY, CDR2 SVGAGI. TCRdb keeps only in-frame clones here, not all; method: immunoSEQ multiplex PCR. In the table there are under 150,000 clones, roughly 91% of which are singletons. The specimen sequenced was PBMCs. V is TRBV6-5 and J is TRBJ1-1; D possibly corresponds to TRBD1 (5 bases). The clonotype was recovered from a man aged 50 to 60 with head and neck cancer. The CDR3 loop reads CASSYGALNTEAFF. The CDR3 nucleotides read TGTGCCAGCAGTTACGGGGCGTTGAACACTGAAGCTTTCTTT.